The 27 T cell receptor beta chains presented below share a single source sample, sequenced in a study of cytomegalovirus exposure and HLA in healthy donors. The PCR used 60 Vbeta and 13 Jbeta primers. Here immunoSEQ multiplex PCR was the method, and the copy in TCRdb shows in-frame clones only, minus some. The sample has approximately 120,000 clones; 70% to 80% are singletons. The specimen sequenced was PBMCs. These receptors were taken from a man in his forties in good health and CMV-seropositive.

The rearrangement links TRBV6-1 to TRBJ2-5; 10 nucleotides agree with TRBD2. Germline CDR1 MNHNS, CDR2 SASEGT. The junction had 7 bases not matched to a gene; V was cut back by 6 bases and J by 9 bases. This CDR3 comprises 13 residues. The CDR3 loop is CASRASGGHPQYF. The CDR3 DNA sequence: TGTGCCAGCAGGGCTAGCGGGGGCCATCCCCAGTACTTC.

The genes are TRBV19 and TRBJ2-3; D may be TRBD1 (5 bases). Per germline, CDR1 LNHDA and CDR2 SQIVND (reference sequence). The CDR3 has 16 residues. The V and J ends lost 6 bases and 0 bases respectively, with 16 bases between them. The CDR3 protein is CASSLIGRVSTDTQYF. In nucleotides, the CDR3 is TGTGCCAGTAGCTTGATAGGCAGGGTGAGCACAGATACGCAGTATTTT.

J is TRBJ1-1 and V is TRBV5-1; 11 bases are a match to TRBD1. The CDR3 totals 16 residues. Germline values: CDR1 SGHRS, CDR2 YFSETQ. The V gene end was trimmed by 3 bases and the J gene end by 6 bases; junction bases not matched to a gene: 10. CDR3 protein: CASSWGQGGSSSEAFF. Here the CDR3 DNA reads TGCGCCAGCAGCTGGGGACAGGGGGGGTCCAGCTCTGAAGCTTTCTTT.

The chain couples TRBV20-1 to TRBJ2-1, with no clear D. CDR3 length equals 10 residues. V was clipped by 6 bases and J by 3 bases, with 3 bases between them. The V gene's germline CDR1 is DFQATT and CDR2 SNEGSKA (reference sequence). The CDR3 is CSAFYNEQFF. The CDR3 nucleotides read TGCAGTGCCTTCTACAATGAGCAGTTCTTC.

The CDR3 region has the DNA TGTGCCAGCGGACCCTCGAGGGTAAATTCACCCCTCCACTTT. Protein product: CASGPSRVNSPLHF. The genes are TRBV28 and TRBJ1-6; D gene uncertain. The germline CDR1 and CDR2 sequences are MDHEN and SYDVKM. This CDR3 region has 14 residues. The V end lost 8 bases, the J end lost 7 bases, and 15 bases lay between the germline ends.

This chain uses TRBV4-1 with TRBJ1-5, with no clear D. The CDR3 has 17 amino acids. Per the germline V gene, CDR1 is MGHRA and CDR2 is YSYEKL. V dropped 0 bases and J dropped 7 bases, with 19 bases sitting between them. In DNA form, the CDR3 reads TGCGCCAGCAGCCAAGATCATTTGGCCACACGGGGACAGCCCCAGCATTTT. Translation: CASSQDHLATRGQPQHF.

This clone was detected only once. The V and J genes are TRBV27 and TRBJ2-7; 12 bases agree with TRBD2. The V and J ends lost 3 bases and 8 bases, in that order; junction bases with no gene match: 2. The length of the CDR3 is 13 residues. In germline, CDR1 is MNHEY, CDR2 SMNVEV (reference sequence). The CDR3 loop is CASSFRTSGKQYF. CDR3 nucleotide sequence: TGTGCCAGCAGTTTCCGGACTAGCGGGAAGCAGTACTTC.

This clone has just a few counts. The chain has TRBV27 and TRBJ1-4; no clear D. Germline CDR1 is MNHEY and CDR2 is SMNVEV (reference sequence). The V end was cut by 5 bases, the J end by 0 bases, with 10 bases between. The length of the CDR3 is 15 residues. The CDR3, as DNA: TGTGCCAGCAGTCTACTATACGCAACTAATGAAAAACTGTTTTTT. Protein: CASSLLYATNEKLFF.

The genes are TRBV30 and TRBJ1-2; maybe TRBD1 (5 bases). With 0 bases removed from V and 8 bases from J, the gap between germline ends came to 13 bases. CDR1 and CDR2 (germline): GTSNPN, SVGIG (reference sequence). This CDR3 has 13 amino acids. This CDR3 is CAWSVQVEGGYTF. The CDR3, as DNA: TGTGCCTGGAGTGTACAGGTAGAAGGCGGCTACACCTTC.

The chain has TRBV27 and TRBJ1-5, with 7 bases fitting TRBD1. The length of the CDR3 is 15 residues. The V segment lost 8 bases and the J segment 4 bases; nucleotides outside the gene matches: 11. CDR1 is MNHEY and CDR2 is SMNVEV in the germline V gene (reference sequence). The CDR3 is CASDDRATRNQPQHF. CDR3 coding DNA: TGTGCCAGCGACGACAGGGCAACAAGGAATCAGCCCCAGCATTTT.

In DNA, the CDR3 is TGTGCCTGGAGTGTAGGGGGACAAGGGAAAGATACGCAGTATTTT. Amino acid sequence: CAWSVGGQGKDTQYF. The chain is built from TRBV30 and TRBJ2-3; perhaps TRBD1 as D (6 bases). Germline V lookup: CDR1 GTSNPN, CDR2 SVGIG (reference sequence). The CDR3 totals 15 residues. The V gene lost 0 bases and the J gene lost 5 bases, with 15 bases spanning the gap.

This clone occurred a few times. V is TRBV29-1 and J is TRBJ1-1; tentative D call: TRBD1 (6 bases). Between the trimmed V and J ends, which lost 4 bases and 5 bases, there was a span of 14 bases. Germline CDR1 is SQVTM and CDR2 is ANQGSEA. The CDR3 totals 13 residues. The CDR3 region is CSVGTRGRTEAFF. The CDR3, as DNA: TGCAGCGTTGGAACCAGGGGAAGGACTGAAGCTTTCTTT.

The chain is built from TRBV10-3 and TRBJ2-3; 8 nucleotides align to TRBD1. V trimming: 6 bases; J trimming: 2 bases; junction bases outside the gene matches: 4. This CDR3 is built from 14 residues. Germline loops: CDR1 ENHRY, CDR2 SYGVKD. DNA of the CDR3: TGTGCCATCAGCCCGGGACAGGACACAGATACGCAGTATTTT. This translates into CAISPGQDTDTQYF.

The chain links TRBV11-2 to TRBJ2-5; TRBD2 matches 11 bases. J gave up 2 bases and V 5 bases, and 7 bases lay outside the gene matches. The CDR3 spans 16 residues. Germline V gene sequence: CDR1 SGHAT, CDR2 FQNNGV. In DNA, the CDR3 is TGTGCCAGCAGCAAAACTAGCGGGAGAGTGCAAGAGACCCAGTACTTC. This codes for CASSKTSGRVQETQYF. The complete variable domain, with remaining parts taken from reference TRBV11-2 and TRBJ2-5, reads EAGVAQSPRYKIIEKRQSVAFWCNPISGHATLYWYQQILGQGPKLLIQFQNNGVVDDSQLPKDRFSAERLKGVDSTLKIQPAKLEDSAVYLCASSKTSGRVQETQYFGPGTRLLVL.

This chain joins TRBV2 and TRBJ1-2; D may be TRBD1 (6 bases). Trimming left V 0 bases short and J 8 bases short, with 10 bases between. Germline V CDR1 and CDR2: SNHLY, FYNNEI. There are 13 residues in the CDR3. CDR3 in DNA: TGTGCCAGCAGTGAAGCACAGGGAGGGGGCTACACCTTC. Translation: CASSEAQGGGYTF.

The sample holds one count of this clone. The chain recombines TRBV6-6 with TRBJ2-1, with 11 nucleotides matching TRBD2. This CDR3 contains 15 residues. The V gene's germline CDR1 is MNHNY and CDR2 SVGAGI (reference sequence). With 0 bases clipped from V and 8 bases from J, the junction kept 3 bases outside the gene matches. The CDR3 here is CASSYSTSGSYEQFF. DNA for the CDR3: TGTGCCAGCAGTTACTCTACTAGCGGGAGCTATGAGCAGTTCTTC.

This chain links TRBV5-4 with TRBJ2-2; D is perhaps TRBD1 (6 bases). Trimming pared 0 bases from V and 5 bases from J, leaving 17 bases between. CDR1 and CDR2 (germline): SGHNT, YYREEE (reference sequence). This CDR3 is 17 amino acids long. The DNA of the CDR3 is TGTGCCAGCAGCTTGGTTCCAGGGGCCCTCGGGACCGGGGAGCTGTTTTTT. This sequence encodes CASSLVPGALGTGELFF.

The DNA of the CDR3 is TGTGCCAGCAGCTTGCCGCTAGCGACCGGGGAGCTGTTTTTT. Translating gives CASSLPLATGELFF. The chain employs TRBV5-6 and TRBJ2-2, with a tentative D call TRBD2 (6 bases). CDR3 size: 14 residues. The V end lost 1 base, the J end lost 5 bases, and 9 bases lay between the germline ends. In germline, CDR1 is SGHDT, CDR2 YYEEEE.

This clone was detected only a few times. The rearrangement joins TRBV2 to TRBJ2-3; 9 nucleotides match TRBD2. This CDR3 has 19 amino acids. Germline V gene sequence: CDR1 SNHLY, CDR2 FYNNEI. V shed 2 bases and J 4 bases; nucleotides not matched to a gene: 16. The CDR3 DNA is TGTGCCAGCAGTGAAATGGCGGGAGGGCCTTCGACCCGGGCAGATACGCAGTATTTT. It yields the protein CASSEMAGGPSTRADTQYF.

This clone was recorded a few times. At one end, the junction sequence differs from germline, possibly due to a read error. The chain employs TRBV29-1 and TRBJ2-7; D gene unclear. CDR1 is SQVTM, CDR2 ANQGSEA, per germline. The CDR3 consists of 11 residues. The CDR3 coding sequence is TGCAGCGCCGCGGTGGGTTACGAGGAGTACTTC. Amino acid sequence: CSAAVGYEEYF.

The rearrangement links TRBV6-6 to TRBJ2-2, with D tentatively TRBD1 (5 bases). Germline assignment: CDR1 MNHNY and CDR2 SVGAGI (reference sequence). CDR3 length: 14 residues. Trimming took 8 bases from V and 4 from J, leaving 14 bases between them. In nucleotides, the CDR3 is TGTGCCAGCTCACAGGTCCCCACCACCGGGGAGCTGTTTTTT. It yields the protein CASSQVPTTGELFF.

Comment on this clone: A junction boundary mismatches the germline segment, possibly from a read error. Other nucleotide sequences in the sample specify the same CDR3. The chain combines TRBV30 with TRBJ1-2; possibly TRBD1 for D (5 bases). The germline gives CDR1 GTSNPN, CDR2 SVGIG (reference sequence). The CDR3 has 13 residues. The CDR3 spells CAWSVLMGRGYTF. As DNA, the CDR3 is TGTGCTTGGAGTGTACTGATGGGGCGAGGCTACACCTTC.

The chain joins TRBV9 to TRBJ2-2, with 8 nucleotides matching TRBD1. Looked up from germline, CDR1 is SGDLS and CDR2 is YYNGEE. The CDR3 loop spans 16 amino acids. V was clipped by 3 bases and J by 2 bases; unmatched bases: 6. CDR3 DNA sequence: TGTGCCAGCAGCGGTCGACAGGGGTTAAACACCGGGGAGCTGTTTTTT. Translation gives CASSGRQGLNTGELFF.

V gene TRBV19 combines with J gene TRBJ1-5; D perhaps matches TRBD1 (6 bases). V was shortened by 9 bases and J by 6 bases, with 18 bases between the two germline ends. The CDR3 spans 14 residues. CDR1 is LNHDA and CDR2 is SQIVND in the germline V gene (reference sequence). CDR3 sequence (DNA): TGTGCCAGCGATACACAGGGCGGGGGTCAGCCCCAGCATTTT. This codes for CASDTQGGGQPQHF.

The chain couples TRBV6-5 to TRBJ2-1, with D hard to call. CDR1 MNHEY and CDR2 SVGAGI come from the germline V gene. Trimming took off 0 bases at V and 1 base at J, with 7 bases between the two ends. The CDR3 extends over 15 amino acids. The CDR3 region is CASSYSRGSYNEQFF. The CDR3 DNA reads TGTGCCAGCAGTTACTCGAGAGGATCCTACAATGAGCAGTTCTTC.

This clone appeared once. This chain's CDR3 is CASSLGLSPDTQYF. CDR3 nucleotide sequence: TGTGCCAGCAGCTTGGGTCTTTCCCCAGATACGCAGTATTTT. The chain links TRBV5-4 to TRBJ2-3; D not certain. V lost 0 bases and J 4 bases, leaving 9 bases between the germline ends. Germline V gives CDR1 SGHNT, CDR2 YYREEE (reference sequence). This CDR3 has 14 residues.

V and J are TRBV10-3 and TRBJ2-1; 7 nucleotides line up with TRBD1. Germline V gives CDR1 ENHRY, CDR2 SYGVKD. Unmatched junction bases numbered 12, after V lost 8 bases and J lost 5 bases. The CDR3 is 15 residues long. This CDR3 is CAIGSTGAANNEQFF. In DNA form, the CDR3 reads TGTGCCATCGGTTCAACAGGGGCCGCTAACAATGAGCAGTTCTTC.